This T cell receptor beta chain stems from a study of beta chain features in type 1 diabetes. Overall study results and limits: Moderate yet significant TCRB CDR3 shortening was seen in Type 1 diabetes patients in all four CD4+ subsets. Cells expressing TCR highly could be over-represented by cDNA sequencing.

Sequencing targeted expressed TCRB transcripts, as all isolated RNA had been reverse transcribed. The table came from immunoSEQ multiplex PCR; TCRdb's copy has only in-frame clones and leaves some out. Seen here are about 370,000 clones, about 15% observed once, and the top ten hold approximately 0.019%. Looked up from germline, CDR1 is MNHEY and CDR2 is SMNVEV (reference sequence). The CDR3 runs to 16 residues. Trimming took 0 bases from V and 4 from J, leaving 16 bases between them. CD4+ naive, central memory, regulatory and stem cell-like memory cells were sorted via CD45RO/CCR7/CD25/CD127/CD95/CD27. This clone was seen only a few times. The antigen is not known.

This TCR was recovered from a woman under 30 in good health. The J gene is TRBJ2-7, the V gene TRBV27; TRBD2 might be the D (6 bases). The sequencing input was naive CD4+ T cells from blood. The CDR3 region is CASSLSLGGLVYEQYF. Here the CDR3 DNA reads TGTGCCAGCAGTTTATCGTTGGGGGGATTGGTATACGAGCAGTACTTC.